The clone carrying this T cell receptor beta chain has more than one count but fewer than ten. This sample is part of a study of blood T cell repertoires in COVID-19. The overall study: PBMCs, B-cell-depleted T cells, or T cells were the source of the cDNA or gDNA that made up the material.

Sequenced by immunoSEQ multiplex PCR; TCRdb stores in-frame clones only, minus some. The data show tens of thousands of clones, over 70% seen once. Germline V gene data show CDR1 as LNHDA and CDR2 as SQIVND (reference sequence). The J segment lost 6 bases and the V segment lost 5 bases, leaving 10 bases of the junction unmatched. The CDR3 consists of 16 residues. The sequenced sample was peripheral blood. V is TRBV19 and J is TRBJ1-4, with 9 bases matching TRBD1. The sequence came from a man older than 75 with acute or convalescent COVID-19. DNA for the CDR3: TGTGCCAGTAGTCCTCTGGCGGGACAGGGTTATGAAAAACTGTTTTTT. Translation: CASSPLAGQGYEKLFF.